This T cell receptor (beta chain) is from a study of T cells in Graves' hyperthyroidism and ophthalmopathy. Study-level findings and limits: Ophthalmopathy was separated from stable hyperthyroidism by a 13 V-J model. The model anticipated ophthalmopathy a median approximately 6.7 months pre-onset.

Ten or more counts support this clonotype. Its specificity is unknown. Amplification yielded TCR beta CDR3 regions, with RNA transcripts as the source. The HTBI primer set was used in a first-round RT-PCR of the TCR CDR3. In TCRdb, the multiplex PCR reads were re-called with MiXCR into one record per CDR3 protein. The sample holds some 740,000 distinct CDR3 sequences, approximately 15% seen once. The sequenced material came from blood. This clonotype was obtained from a woman aged 18-30 years with Graves' hyperthyroidism.

The CDR3 nucleotides are TGCAGTGCTAGAGATTGGCGTAACTACGAGCAGTACTTC. Protein: CSARDWRNYEQYF. The chain carries TRBV20-1 and TRBJ2-7; D uncertain. Per the germline V gene, CDR1 is DFQATT and CDR2 is SNEGSKA (reference sequence). There are 13 residues in the CDR3. The V and J ends lost 0 bases and 3 bases respectively, with 9 bases between them.